Listed here are 26 T cell receptor beta chains from one sample, sequenced in a study of OX40 agonist ivuxolimab in advanced cancers. The repertoire was sequenced with immunoSEQ multiplex PCR; TCRdb's copy has only in-frame clones and lacks some. The profile shows fewer than 35,000 clones, under 85% of them singletons. This sample comprised CD4+ or CD8+ T cells sorted from blood, obtained in a trial of the OX40 agonist ivuxolimab. These receptor sequences come from an adult with an advanced solid tumor such as melanoma, head and neck, liver or kidney cancer.

This clone was detected once. The chain joins TRBV21-1 to TRBJ2-7; TRBD1, the table's D call, lacks a check against the DNA. TRBV21-1 is marked as a pseudogene. The CDR3 length is 16 residues. CDR3 nucleotides: TGTGCCAGCAGCAAAAAGGGCGGCAGGGTCTCCTACGAGCAGTACTTC. The encoded protein is CASSKKGGRVSYEQYF.

V usage is TRBV6-5 and J usage is TRBJ2-3, with D perhaps given as TRBD1 or TRBD2 (5 bases each). Germline-derived CDR1 and CDR2 are MNHEY and SVGAGI. The CDR3 loop spans 14 amino acids. The V end lost 2 bases, the J end lost 3 bases, and 9 bases lay between the germline ends. As DNA, the CDR3 is TGTGCCAGCAGTTACGGGGGAAGGACAGATACGCAGTATTTT. Amino acid sequence: CASSYGGRTDTQYF.

The J gene is TRBJ1-3, the V gene TRBV6-1, with TRBD1 matching 8 bases. Germline CDR1 MNHNS, CDR2 SASEGT. Germline trimming cut 6 bases from V and 0 bases from J; bases unmatched to any gene: 4. This CDR3 contains 15 residues. The CDR3 here is CASRTGASSGNTIYF. The CDR3 nucleotides read TGTGCCAGCAGGACAGGGGCCAGCTCTGGAAACACCATATATTTT.

Judged by abundance, this clone is medium-sized. The V call is TRBV7-3, the J call TRBJ1-6; D is unresolved. The germline gives CDR1 SGHTA, CDR2 FQGTGA. The CDR3 runs 13 residues. The V end lost 2 bases, the J end lost 9 bases, and 8 bases lay between the germline ends. This CDR3 reads CASSLSDLSPLHF. Here the CDR3 DNA reads TGTGCCAGCAGCTTATCCGATCTTTCACCCCTCCACTTT.

Here the CDR3 DNA reads TGTGCCAGCAGTGATATCAGGGGGGCTAGCTCACCCCTCCACTTT. Translating it yields CASSDIRGASSPLHF. The chain combines TRBV6-1 with TRBJ1-6; TRBD1 matches 7 bases. Germline CDR1 and CDR2: MNHNS and SASEGT. This CDR3 contains 15 residues. Germline trimming cut 3 bases from V and 10 bases from J; bases unmatched to any gene: 9.

The CDR3 DNA reads as TGTGCCAGCAGCGAAGTACAGTCTACCTGGGCCAACGTCCTGACTTTC. Its translation: CASSEVQSTWANVLTF. The chain uses TRBV21-1 and TRBJ2-6; TRBD1 reflects the table's D call only, with no check against the DNA. TRBV21-1 is annotated as a pseudogene. The CDR3 extends over 16 amino acids.

The V and J genes are TRBV19 and TRBJ1-2, with 7 bases fitting TRBD1. The germline CDR1 and CDR2 sequences are LNHDA and SQIVND (reference sequence). CDR3 length equals 14 residues. With 6 bases clipped from V and 5 bases from J, the junction kept 9 bases outside the gene matches. In DNA, the CDR3 is TGTGCCAGTAGGGGAGACAGGGAAAAGTATGGCTACACCTTC. This sequence encodes CASRGDREKYGYTF.

V and J are TRBV6-6 and TRBJ2-3; the match to TRBD2 covers 8 bases. This CDR3 is 12 amino acids long. Germline trimming cut 8 bases from V and 4 bases from J; bases unmatched to any gene: 2. CDR1 MNHNY and CDR2 SVGAGI come from the germline V gene (reference sequence). The CDR3 DNA follows: TGTGCCAGCGGGCGGGGGGCAGATACGCAGTATTTT. Translated, it gives CASGRGADTQYF.

The CDR3 here is CASSWMAENYSPLHF. DNA of the CDR3: TGTGCCAGCAGTTGGATGGCGGAAAACTATTCACCCCTCCACTTT. The chain joins TRBV6-6 to TRBJ1-6; no firm D call. Trimming cost V 4 bases and J 8 bases, with 15 bases left between them. The CDR3 spans 15 residues. Germline lookup yields CDR1 MNHNY and CDR2 SVGAGI (reference sequence).

The count of this clone is one. This chain links TRBV5-5 with TRBJ1-3, with D perhaps TRBD1 (5 bases). Germline V gene data show CDR1 as SGHKS and CDR2 as YYEKEE (reference sequence). The V end was cut by 2 bases, the J end by 0 bases, with 9 bases between. This CDR3 is built from 15 residues. CDR3 sequence (DNA): TGTGCCAGCAGCTTAGAGGGGCTCTCTGGAAACACCATATATTTT. Amino acid sequence: CASSLEGLSGNTIYF.

This clone was detected only a few times. The J gene is TRBJ1-6, the V gene TRBV5-1; weak D call: TRBD1 (5 bases). Germline V gene sequence: CDR1 SGHRS, CDR2 YFSETQ. Trimming left V 2 bases short and J 6 bases short, with 9 bases between. This CDR3 is built from 14 residues. CDR3 coding DNA: TGCGCCAGCAGCTTATCGGGGGTTAATTCACCCCTCCACTTT. It specifies CASSLSGVNSPLHF. Complete variable domain (other parts from reference TRBV5-1 and TRBJ1-6): KAGVTQTPRYLIKTRGQQVTLSCSPISGHRSVSWYQQTPGQGLQFLFEYFSETQRNKGNFPGRFSGRQFSNSRSEMNVSTLELGDSALYLCASSLSGVNSPLHFGNGTRLTVT.

The V gene is TRBV5-4, the J gene TRBJ2-3, with 13 positions matching TRBD2. The J segment lost 7 bases and the V segment lost 4 bases, leaving 9 bases of the junction unmatched. The CDR3 is 16 residues long. CDR1 and CDR2 from the germline V gene are SGHNT and YYREEE (reference sequence). CDR3 residues: CASSPSTSGGANTQYF. The CDR3, as DNA: TGTGCCAGCAGCCCCTCTACTAGCGGGGGGGCCAATACGCAGTATTTT. Full variable domain (remainder filled in from reference TRBV5-4 and TRBJ2-3): ETGVTQSPTHLIKTRGQQVTLRCSSQSGHNTVSWYQQALGQGPQFIFQYYREEENGRGNFPPRFSGLQFPNYSSELNVNALELDDSALYLCASSPSTSGGANTQYFGPGTRLTVL.

The chain carries TRBV7-1 and TRBJ1-6; D might be TRBD1 (6 bases). TRBV7-1 is sorted into the ORF group, with uncertain function. V lost 3 bases and J 15 bases, leaving 21 bases between the germline ends. There are 15 residues in the CDR3. DNA of the CDR3: TGTGCCAGCAGCTCCGGCGGGGCAGGGGCCTTAAGCCTCCACTTT. Amino acids: CASSSGGAGALSLHF.

Remarks on this clone: This sequence may be a read error, since a much larger clone differs from it by one base. Other nucleotide sequences in the sample specify the same CDR3. This chain connects TRBV15 to TRBJ2-7; D unresolved. CDR1 is LNHNV, CDR2 YYDKDF, per germline (reference sequence). The CDR3 sequence is 13 residues long. V lost 0 bases to trimming and J lost 4 bases, with 7 bases between them. The chain's CDR3 is CATSREGGYEQYV. The DNA of the CDR3 is TGTGCCACCAGCAGAGAAGGCGGATACGAGCAGTACGTC.

DNA for the CDR3: TGTGCCAGCAGTTCTCGGGACTTGGGGGGTTACGAGCAGTACTTC. Translation gives CASSSRDLGGYEQYF. V gene TRBV6-1 combines with J gene TRBJ2-5; D is possibly TRBD2 (6 bases). The J call may not be correct, given that the DNA end is closer to TRBJ2-7. Looked up from germline, CDR1 is MNHNS and CDR2 is SASEGT. This CDR3 spans 15 amino acids.

V and J are TRBV30 and TRBJ2-5, with 11 bases that match TRBD2. The V gene end was trimmed by 4 bases and the J gene end by 1 base; junction bases not matched to a gene: 8. The CDR3 sequence is 16 residues long. CDR1 and CDR2 (germline): GTSNPN, SVGIG (reference sequence). The CDR3 region has the DNA TGTGCCTGGATGCAACTAGCGGGGGCCCTCCAAGAGACCCAGTACTTC. It is translated as CAWMQLAGALQETQYF. Variable domain in full (rest from reference TRBV30 and TRBJ2-5): SQTIHQWPATLVQPVGSPLSLECTVEGTSNPNLYWYRQAAGRGLQLLFYSVGIGQISSEVPQNLSASRPQDRQFILSSKKLLLSDSGFYLCAWMQLAGALQETQYFGPGTRLLVL.

The J gene is TRBJ2-1, the V gene TRBV19; TRBD1 is a possible D gene (6 bases). Per germline, CDR1 LNHDA and CDR2 SQIVND (reference sequence). Trimming took off 4 bases at V and 6 bases at J, with 16 bases between the two ends. The CDR3 is made up of 15 amino acids. The CDR3 bases are TGTGCCAGTAGTAACAACAGGGTCATCGGCAATGAGCAGTTCTTC. Encoded protein: CASSNNRVIGNEQFF.

V is TRBV7-2 and J is TRBJ2-1, with D perhaps matching TRBD2 (6 bases). The germline V gene encodes CDR1 SGHTA and CDR2 FQGNSA. V was cut by 0 bases and J by 9 bases, with 15 bases left in between. The CDR3 has 15 residues. The CDR3, as DNA: TGTGCCAGCAGCTTAGCGGGGCTAGCGAAGATTGAGCAGTTCTTC. Encoded protein: CASSLAGLAKIEQFF.

The V gene is TRBV2, the J gene TRBJ1-5; TRBD1 matches at 8 bases. V lost 5 bases to trimming and J lost 0 bases; unmatched junction nucleotides: 6. The CDR3 extends over 16 amino acids. The germline gives CDR1 SNHLY, CDR2 FYNNEI. For the CDR3, the DNA is TGTGCCAGCAGTTTGGACAGGGCCAATAGCAATCAGCCCCAGCATTTT. Its translation: CASSLDRANSNQPQHF.

This chain links TRBV29-1 with TRBJ1-2, with 7 bases matching TRBD1. CDR1 is SQVTM, CDR2 ANQGSEA, per germline. The CDR3 is 13 amino acids. V shed 6 bases, J shed 3 bases, and the junction held 7 bases outside the gene matches. In DNA form, the CDR3 reads TGCAGCGTGGGTTCCGGGACAGACTATGGCTACACCTTC. Translated: CSVGSGTDYGYTF.

The gene calls are TRBV6-6 and TRBJ2-5; no clear D. CDR3 length equals 14 residues. Between the trimmed V and J ends, which lost 8 bases and 4 bases, there was a span of 17 bases. Germline V CDR1 and CDR2: MNHNY, SVGAGI (reference sequence). The CDR3, as DNA: TGTGCCAGCGAAACTGGACCTGGCTTAGAGACCCAGTACTTC. Its protein product is CASETGPGLETQYF.

On this clone: Other nucleotide sequences from this sample produce the same CDR3. The V and J genes are TRBV4-1 and TRBJ2-5; D gene uncertain. The V gene lost 0 bases and the J gene lost 2 bases, with 7 bases spanning the gap. CDR1 is MGHRA, CDR2 YSYEKL, per germline. The CDR3 sequence is 14 residues long. CDR3 loop: CASSQDPLQETQYF. CDR3 nucleotide sequence: TGCGCCAGCAGCCAAGATCCACTTCAAGAGACCCAGTACTTC.

A few counts support this clone. This rearrangement joins TRBV9 to TRBJ1-1; a possible D gene is TRBD1 (6 bases). The V and J ends lost 2 bases and 7 bases respectively, with 9 bases between them. Looked up from germline, CDR1 is SGDLS and CDR2 is YYNGEE. CDR3 length equals 12 residues. Here the CDR3 DNA reads TGTGCCAGCAGCGTTTCACAGGGTGAAGCTTTCTTT. Encoded protein: CASSVSQGEAFF.

This chain uses TRBV7-8 with TRBJ1-2; 7 bases are a match to TRBD1. After removal of 5 bases from V and 3 bases from J, the junction contained 6 bases not matched to a gene. The CDR3 extends over 14 amino acids. CDR1 and CDR2 from the germline V gene are SGHVS and FQNEAQ. The chain's CDR3 is CASSIQGQYYGYTF. The CDR3 coding sequence is TGTGCCAGCAGCATACAGGGACAGTACTATGGCTACACCTTC.

This clone was detected once. The chain's CDR3 is CASSTTGRGNTIYF. CDR3 coding DNA: TGTGCCAGCAGTACGACAGGGAGAGGAAACACCATATATTTT. The chain carries TRBV6-5 and TRBJ1-3, with 7 bases identical to TRBD1. V shed 5 bases, J shed 4 bases, and the junction held 5 bases outside the gene matches. The germline CDR1 and CDR2 sequences are MNHEY and SVGAGI. The CDR3 extends over 14 amino acids.

The rearrangement links TRBV5-1 to TRBJ1-1; possible D gene TRBD1, 5 bases. This CDR3 contains 13 residues. Trimming stripped 4 bases from V and 1 base from J, with 8 bases between. Germline CDR1 reads SGHRS; CDR2 reads YFSETQ. The CDR3 is CASSQGRNTEAFF. The CDR3 coding sequence is TGCGCCAGCAGCCAGGGTAGGAACACTGAAGCTTTCTTT.